This TCR beta chain was obtained from a study of Graves' ophthalmopathy and Graves' hyperthyroidism. About the research overall: The blood sample was drawn at first diagnosis and before any treatment. General study results and limits: Most thyroid clonotypes expanded beyond 0.001 frequency were also found in blood.

This CDR3 region has 17 residues. CDR1 GTSNPN and CDR2 SVGIG come from the germline V gene (reference sequence). Germline trimming cut 2 bases from V and 3 bases from J; bases unmatched to any gene: 11. This clonotype was counted between two and nine times. Its matching antigen is unknown. RNA transcripts were the source from which TCR beta CDR3 regions were amplified. Investigators did first-round RT-PCR with HTBI primers, then second-round multiplex PCR. In TCRdb, the multiplex PCR reads were re-called with MiXCR into one record per CDR3 protein. This sample has over 500,000 distinct CDR3 sequences, with 20% to 25% found just once.

The TCR was taken from a woman between 18 and 29 years old with stable Graves' hyperthyroidism. Some clones in this sample may be carry-over from other donors' samples. The rearrangement links TRBV30 to TRBJ2-2; TRBD1 agrees at 8 bases. What was sequenced was peripheral blood. CDR3 amino acids: CAWSRKGRGPYTGELFF. In DNA, the CDR3 is TGTGCCTGGAGTCGAAAGGGCAGGGGGCCCTACACCGGGGAGCTGTTTTTT.